This T cell receptor beta chain was documented in a study of cytotoxic CD8 clonotypes in ibrutinib-treated CLL. Study-wide context: Response material was collected after a median 12 months of treatment, range 6 to 36.

The repertoire was sequenced with immunoSEQ multiplex PCR; TCRdb's copy has only in-frame clones and lacks some. The sample lists more than 300,000 clones; 80% were seen once. As input for TCR beta libraries, about 1.8 micrograms of genomic DNA came from cryopreserved PBMCs. CDR3 length: 14 amino acids. With 6 bases removed from V and 8 bases from J, the gap between germline ends came to 17 bases. Germline V lookup: CDR1 MNHNS, CDR2 SASEGT. The sequence was collected from a human donor with chronic lymphocytic leukemia. The V and J genes are TRBV6-1 and TRBJ2-1, with D maybe TRBD1 (7 bases). Here the sequenced sample was PBMCs, taken before ibrutinib treatment. CDR3 DNA sequence: TGTGCCAGCAGGACTAGACAGGGAGTCGATGAGCAGTTCTTC. It encodes CASRTRQGVDEQFF.